This T cell receptor (beta chain) was captured by sequencing in a study of blood T cell repertoires in COVID-19. This CDR3 is built from 13 residues. The V end lost 1 base, the J end lost 0 bases, and 6 bases lay between the germline ends. Germline V CDR1 and CDR2: SQVTM, ANQGSEA. Original methodology: Counts of nucleated cells, estimated from reference gene primer amplification, were obtained. Clones were sequenced by immunoSEQ multiplex PCR, and TCRdb holds only the in-frame ones, with some missing. That table supplies the V and J calls and clone size; D and trimming were determined from the DNA. The sample yields 120,000 or so clones, roughly 88% seen once.

The clonotype originates from a woman aged 80 or over with acute or convalescent COVID-19. V is TRBV29-1 and J is TRBJ1-2; D not certain. Source material: peripheral blood. CDR3 bases: TGCAGCGTTGAAGCCCCCGCTAACTATGGCTACACCTTC. Amino acids: CSVEAPANYGYTF.